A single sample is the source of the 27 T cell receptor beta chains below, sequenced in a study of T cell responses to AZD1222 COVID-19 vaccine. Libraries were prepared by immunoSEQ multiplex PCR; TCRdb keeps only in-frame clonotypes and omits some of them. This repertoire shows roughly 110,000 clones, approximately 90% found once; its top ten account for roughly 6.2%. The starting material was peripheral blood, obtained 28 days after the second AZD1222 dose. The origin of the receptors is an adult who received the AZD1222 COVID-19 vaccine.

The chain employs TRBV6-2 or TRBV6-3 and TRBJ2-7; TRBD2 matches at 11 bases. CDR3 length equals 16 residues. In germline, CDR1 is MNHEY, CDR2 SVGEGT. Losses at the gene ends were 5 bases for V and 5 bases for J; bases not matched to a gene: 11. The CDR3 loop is CASSPLEASGRNEQYF. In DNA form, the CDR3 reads TGTGCCAGCAGTCCACTCGAGGCTAGCGGGAGGAACGAGCAGTACTTC.

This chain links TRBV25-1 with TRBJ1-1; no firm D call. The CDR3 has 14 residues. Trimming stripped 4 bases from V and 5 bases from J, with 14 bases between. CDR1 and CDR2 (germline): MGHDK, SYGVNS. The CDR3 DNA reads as TGTGCCAGCAGTGGAAATATCGGGCGAACTGAAGCTTTCTTT. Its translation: CASSGNIGRTEAFF.

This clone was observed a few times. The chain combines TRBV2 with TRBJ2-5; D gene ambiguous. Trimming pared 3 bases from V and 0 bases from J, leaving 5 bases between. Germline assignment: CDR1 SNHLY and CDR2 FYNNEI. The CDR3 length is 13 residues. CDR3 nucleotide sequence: TGTGCCAGCAGTGAGGGGAACCAAGAGACCCAGTACTTC. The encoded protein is CASSEGNQETQYF.

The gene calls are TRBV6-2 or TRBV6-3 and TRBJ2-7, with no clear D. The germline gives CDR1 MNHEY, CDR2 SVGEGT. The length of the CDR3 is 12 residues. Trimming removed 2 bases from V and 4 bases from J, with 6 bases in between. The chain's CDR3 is CASSYHFYEQYF. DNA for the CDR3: TGTGCCAGCAGTTACCATTTTTACGAGCAGTACTTC.

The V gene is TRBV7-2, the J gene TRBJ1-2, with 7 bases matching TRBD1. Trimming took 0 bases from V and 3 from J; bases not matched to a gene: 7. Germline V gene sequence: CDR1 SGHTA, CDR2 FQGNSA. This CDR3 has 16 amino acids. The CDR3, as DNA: TGTGCCAGCAGCTTAGCGCAGAGGACAGGATACTATGGCTACACCTTC. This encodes CASSLAQRTGYYGYTF.

The DNA for the CDR3 is TGTGCCTGGAGACCCTTCCAGACTAGCGGTGCCCAAGAGACCCAGTACTTC. Its protein is CAWRPFQTSGAQETQYF. The rearrangement links TRBV30 to TRBJ2-5; TRBD2 agrees at 9 bases. From germline, CDR1 is GTSNPN and CDR2 SVGIG (reference sequence). V shed 3 bases and J 1 base; nucleotides not matched to a gene: 12. This CDR3 has 17 residues.

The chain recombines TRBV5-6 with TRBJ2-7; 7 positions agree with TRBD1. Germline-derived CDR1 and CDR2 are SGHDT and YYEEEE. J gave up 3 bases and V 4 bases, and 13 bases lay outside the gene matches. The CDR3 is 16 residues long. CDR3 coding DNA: TGTGCCAGCAGCCCGTACAGGGGCCCAAGCCTCTACGAGCAGTACTTC. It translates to CASSPYRGPSLYEQYF.

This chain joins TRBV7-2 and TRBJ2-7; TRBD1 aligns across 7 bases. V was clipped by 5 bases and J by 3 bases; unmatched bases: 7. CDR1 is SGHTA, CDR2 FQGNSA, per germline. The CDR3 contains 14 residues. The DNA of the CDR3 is TGTGCCAGCAGCCGTCGGGACAGCTACTACGAGCAGTACTTC. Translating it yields CASSRRDSYYEQYF.

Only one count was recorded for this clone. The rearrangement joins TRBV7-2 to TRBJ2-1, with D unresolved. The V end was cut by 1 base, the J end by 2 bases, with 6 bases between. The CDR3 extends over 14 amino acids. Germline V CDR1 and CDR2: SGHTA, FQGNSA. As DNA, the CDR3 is TGTGCCAGCAGCTTAGGTCTAGCCTACAATGAGCAGTTCTTC. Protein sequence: CASSLGLAYNEQFF.

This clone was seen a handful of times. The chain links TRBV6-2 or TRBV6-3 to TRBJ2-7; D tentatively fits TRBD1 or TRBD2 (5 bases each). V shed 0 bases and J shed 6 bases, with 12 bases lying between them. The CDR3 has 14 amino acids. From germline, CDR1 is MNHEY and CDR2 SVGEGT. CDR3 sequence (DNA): TGTGCCAGCAGTTACTCGACGGGGCCGTTCGAGCAGTACTTC. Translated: CASSYSTGPFEQYF.

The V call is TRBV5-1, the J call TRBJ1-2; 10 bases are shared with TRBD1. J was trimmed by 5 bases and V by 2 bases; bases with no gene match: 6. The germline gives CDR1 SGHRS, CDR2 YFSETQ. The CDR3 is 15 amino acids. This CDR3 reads CASSFDRGQGYGYTF. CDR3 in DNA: TGCGCCAGCAGCTTCGACAGGGGGCAGGGGTATGGCTACACCTTC.

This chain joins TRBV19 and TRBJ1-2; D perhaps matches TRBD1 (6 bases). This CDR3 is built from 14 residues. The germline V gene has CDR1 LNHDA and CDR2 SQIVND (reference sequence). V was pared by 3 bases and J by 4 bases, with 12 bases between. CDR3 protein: CASSMQGKRYGYTF. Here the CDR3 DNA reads TGTGCCAGTAGTATGCAGGGGAAGCGCTATGGCTACACCTTC.

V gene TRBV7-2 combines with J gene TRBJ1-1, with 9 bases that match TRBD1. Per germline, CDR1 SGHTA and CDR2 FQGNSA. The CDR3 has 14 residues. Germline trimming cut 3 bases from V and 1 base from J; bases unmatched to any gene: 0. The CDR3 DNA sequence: TGTGCCAGCAGCTTGACAGGGGGGAACACTGAAGCTTTCTTT. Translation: CASSLTGGNTEAFF.

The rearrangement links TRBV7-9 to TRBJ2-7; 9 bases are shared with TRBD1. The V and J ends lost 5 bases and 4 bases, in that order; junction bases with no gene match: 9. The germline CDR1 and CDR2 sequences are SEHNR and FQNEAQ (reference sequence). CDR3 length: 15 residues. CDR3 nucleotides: TGTGCCAGCAGCCAGGCGGGACAGGGAAAGTACGAGCAGTACTTC. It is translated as CASSQAGQGKYEQYF.

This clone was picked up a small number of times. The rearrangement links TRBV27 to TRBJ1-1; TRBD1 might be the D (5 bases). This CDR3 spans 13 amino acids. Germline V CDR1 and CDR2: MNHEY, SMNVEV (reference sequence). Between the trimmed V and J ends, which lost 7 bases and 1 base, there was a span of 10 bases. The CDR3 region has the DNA TGTGCCAGCACCCCGGGGGGGAACACTGAAGCTTTCTTT. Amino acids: CASTPGGNTEAFF.

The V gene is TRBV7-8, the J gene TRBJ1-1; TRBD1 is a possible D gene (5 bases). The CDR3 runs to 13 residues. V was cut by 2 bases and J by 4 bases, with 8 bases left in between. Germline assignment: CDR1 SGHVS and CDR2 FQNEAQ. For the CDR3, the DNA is TGTGCCAGCAGCTTACAGGGTGGCACTGAAGCTTTCTTT. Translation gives CASSLQGGTEAFF.

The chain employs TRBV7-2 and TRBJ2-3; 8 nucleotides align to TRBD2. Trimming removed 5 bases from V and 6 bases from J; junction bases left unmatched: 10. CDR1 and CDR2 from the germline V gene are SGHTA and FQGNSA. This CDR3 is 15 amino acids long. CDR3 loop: CASSPQTGRADTQYF. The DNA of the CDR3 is TGTGCCAGCAGCCCCCAGACCGGGAGGGCTGATACGCAGTATTTT.

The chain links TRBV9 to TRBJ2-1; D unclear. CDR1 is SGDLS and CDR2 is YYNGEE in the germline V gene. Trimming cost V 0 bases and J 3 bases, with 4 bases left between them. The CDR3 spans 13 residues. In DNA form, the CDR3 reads TGTGCCAGCAGCGTAGTCGACTACAATGAGCAGTTCTTC. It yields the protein CASSVVDYNEQFF.

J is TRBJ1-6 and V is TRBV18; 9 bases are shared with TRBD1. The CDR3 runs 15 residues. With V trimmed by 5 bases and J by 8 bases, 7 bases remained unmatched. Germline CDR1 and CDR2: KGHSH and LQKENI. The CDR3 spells CASSNTGGMDSPLHF. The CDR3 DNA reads TGTGCCAGCTCAAACACAGGGGGCATGGATTCACCCCTCCACTTT.

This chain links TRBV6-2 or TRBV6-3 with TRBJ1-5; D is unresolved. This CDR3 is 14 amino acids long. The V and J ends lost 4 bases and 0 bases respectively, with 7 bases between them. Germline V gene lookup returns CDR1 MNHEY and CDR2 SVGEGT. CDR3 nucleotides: TGTGCCAGCAGTTTAAGATATAGCAATCAGCCCCAGCATTTT. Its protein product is CASSLRYSNQPQHF.

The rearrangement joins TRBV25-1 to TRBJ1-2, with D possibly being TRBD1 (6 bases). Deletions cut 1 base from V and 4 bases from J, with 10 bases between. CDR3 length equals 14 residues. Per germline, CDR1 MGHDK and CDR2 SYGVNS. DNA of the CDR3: TGTGCCAGCAGTGAATCGGGGGACATCTATGGCTACACCTTC. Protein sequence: CASSESGDIYGYTF.

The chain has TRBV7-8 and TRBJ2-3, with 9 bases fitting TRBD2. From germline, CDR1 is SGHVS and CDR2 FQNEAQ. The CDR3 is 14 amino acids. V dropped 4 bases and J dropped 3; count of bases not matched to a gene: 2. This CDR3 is CASSSGLATDTQYF. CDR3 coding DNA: TGTGCCAGCAGCTCCGGACTAGCGACAGATACGCAGTATTTT.

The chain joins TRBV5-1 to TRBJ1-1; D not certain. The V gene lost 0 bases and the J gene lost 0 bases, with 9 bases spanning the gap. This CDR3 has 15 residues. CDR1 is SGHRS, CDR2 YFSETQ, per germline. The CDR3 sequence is CASSLVGNMNTEAFF. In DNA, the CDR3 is TGCGCCAGCAGCTTGGTCGGGAACATGAACACTGAAGCTTTCTTT. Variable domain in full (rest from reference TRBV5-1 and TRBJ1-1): KAGVTQTPRYLIKTRGQQVTLSCSPISGHRSVSWYQQTPGQGLQFLFEYFSETQRNKGNFPGRFSGRQFSNSRSEMNVSTLELGDSALYLCASSLVGNMNTEAFFGQGTRLTVV.

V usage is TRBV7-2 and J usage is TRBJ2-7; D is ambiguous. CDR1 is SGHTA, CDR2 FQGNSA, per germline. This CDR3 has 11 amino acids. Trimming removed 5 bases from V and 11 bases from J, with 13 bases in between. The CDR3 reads CASSPGPPEYF. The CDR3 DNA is TGTGCCAGCAGCCCCGGCCCCCCAGAGTACTTC.

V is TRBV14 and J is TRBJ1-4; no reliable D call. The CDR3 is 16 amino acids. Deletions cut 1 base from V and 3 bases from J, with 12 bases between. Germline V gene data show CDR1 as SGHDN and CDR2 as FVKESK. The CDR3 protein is CASSQVRTEPNEKLFF. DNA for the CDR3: TGTGCCAGCAGCCAAGTACGGACGGAACCTAATGAAAAACTGTTTTTT.

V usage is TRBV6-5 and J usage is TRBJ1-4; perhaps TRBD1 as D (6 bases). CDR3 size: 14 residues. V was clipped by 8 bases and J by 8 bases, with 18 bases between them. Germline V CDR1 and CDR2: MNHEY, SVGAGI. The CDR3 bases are TGTGCCAGCGTGCGAGGGGGGCCGGAAGAAAAACTGTTTTTT. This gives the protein CASVRGGPEEKLFF.

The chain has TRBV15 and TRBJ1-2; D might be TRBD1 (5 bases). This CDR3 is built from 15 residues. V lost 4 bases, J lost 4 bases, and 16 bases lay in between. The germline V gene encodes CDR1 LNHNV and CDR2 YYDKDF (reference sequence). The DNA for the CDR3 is TGTGCCACCAGCATACCCGACAGCCGGCTCTATGGCTACACCTTC. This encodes CATSIPDSRLYGYTF.